These 29 T cell receptor beta chains were all obtained from the same sample, sequenced in a study of T cell responses to AZD1222 COVID-19 vaccine. Profiled with immunoSEQ multiplex PCR; TCRdb holds only in-frame clones, not every one. Here the sample spans roughly 120,000 clones, 94% being singletons. Sequencing used peripheral blood, obtained 28 days after the second AZD1222 dose. These TCRs come from an adult who received the AZD1222 COVID-19 vaccine.

The chain recombines TRBV11-2 with TRBJ1-2; D unclear. The CDR3 totals 14 residues. Trimming left V 2 bases short and J 4 bases short, with 11 bases between. Germline V CDR1 and CDR2: SGHAT, FQNNGV. The CDR3 loop reads CASSLTAVSYGYTF. The CDR3 DNA is TGTGCCAGCAGCTTAACGGCAGTCTCCTATGGCTACACCTTC.

The rearrangement uses TRBV6-5 and TRBJ2-1, with a weak D call TRBD2 (5 bases). Germline V gives CDR1 MNHEY, CDR2 SVGAGI. The CDR3 extends over 15 amino acids. Trimming cost V 0 bases and J 4 bases, with 10 bases left between them. CDR3 protein: CASSYSREGYNEQFF. The DNA of the CDR3 is TGTGCCAGCAGTTACTCACGGGAAGGGTACAATGAGCAGTTCTTC.

This rearrangement joins TRBV7-9 to TRBJ2-1; D is uncertain. V was shortened by 2 bases and J by 6 bases, with 2 bases between the two germline ends. The CDR3 sequence is 11 residues long. Germline CDR1 reads SEHNR; CDR2 reads FQNEAQ (reference sequence). The CDR3 loop reads CASSLFNEQFF. In DNA, the CDR3 is TGTGCCAGCAGCTTATTCAATGAGCAGTTCTTC.

CDR3 amino acids: CASSLDGQPQHF. CDR3 DNA sequence: TGCGCCAGCAGCTTGGATGGCCAGCCCCAGCATTTT. The chain employs TRBV5-1 and TRBJ1-5; D ambiguous. This CDR3 region has 12 residues. Looked up from germline, CDR1 is SGHRS and CDR2 is YFSETQ. Deletions cut 0 bases from V and 7 bases from J, with 5 bases between.

J is TRBJ1-6 and V is TRBV11-2; D might be TRBD1 (5 bases). The germline gives CDR1 SGHAT, CDR2 FQNNGV. The CDR3 consists of 16 residues. V was clipped by 1 base and J by 10 bases, with 17 bases between them. The CDR3 sequence: CASSLVVRGLGSPLHF. The DNA of the CDR3 is TGTGCCAGCAGCTTAGTTGTTCGGGGGTTAGGGTCACCCCTCCACTTT.

The chain uses TRBV7-9 and TRBJ2-1; 8 nucleotides line up with TRBD2. Germline CDR1 SEHNR, CDR2 FQNEAQ (reference sequence). This CDR3 has 15 amino acids. The V gene end was trimmed by 7 bases and the J gene end by 2 bases; junction bases not matched to a gene: 7. CDR3 in DNA: TGTGCCAGCACCCTGGGCGGGGGGACCTACAATGAGCAGTTCTTC. Its translation is CASTLGGGTYNEQFF.

This chain uses TRBV27 with TRBJ2-2; no firm D call. Trimming pared 7 bases from V and 0 bases from J, leaving 12 bases between. The CDR3 totals 15 residues. Germline values: CDR1 MNHEY, CDR2 SMNVEV (reference sequence). The CDR3 reads CASKRARTNTGELFF. Here the CDR3 DNA reads TGTGCCAGCAAAAGGGCTCGGACGAACACCGGGGAGCTGTTTTTT.

The chain's CDR3 is CASSQDLGTAYGYTF. The CDR3 DNA follows: TGTGCCAGCAGCCAAGATCTCGGGACAGCCTATGGCTACACCTTC. The J gene is TRBJ1-2, the V gene TRBV14, with 7 bases that match TRBD1. After removal of 0 bases from V and 4 bases from J, the junction contained 5 bases not matched to a gene. The CDR3 spans 15 residues. Germline V gives CDR1 SGHDN, CDR2 FVKESK.

This chain uses TRBV6-5 with TRBJ1-2; a possible D gene is TRBD1 (5 bases). Deletions cut 10 bases from V and 3 bases from J, with 12 bases between. Germline-derived CDR1 and CDR2 are MNHEY and SVGAGI. This CDR3 has 12 residues. CDR3 in DNA: TGTGCCACCCAGGGATTGGACTATGGCTACACCTTC. This gives the protein CATQGLDYGYTF.

This chain connects TRBV3-1 (or the pseudogene TRBV3-2) to TRBJ2-1; no definite D call. With 0 bases removed from V and 5 bases from J, the gap between germline ends came to 8 bases. This CDR3 is built from 14 residues. Germline V lookup: CDR1 LGHDT, CDR2 YNNKEL (reference sequence). CDR3 nucleotide sequence: TGTGCCAGCAGCCAAGAGATCGGTCACAATGAGCAGTTCTTC. This translates into CASSQEIGHNEQFF.

This chain links TRBV18 with TRBJ1-3; 7 positions match TRBD1. Per the germline V gene, CDR1 is KGHSH and CDR2 is LQKENI. The length of the CDR3 is 16 residues. J gave up 6 bases and V 6 bases, and 14 bases lay outside the gene matches. The CDR3 protein is CASSPRPGTETNTIYF. The CDR3 DNA follows: TGTGCCAGCTCCCCCCGCCCCGGGACAGAGACAAACACCATATATTTT. Drawing the rest from reference TRBV18 and TRBJ1-3, the complete variable domain is NAGVMQNPRHLVRRRGQEARLRCSPMKGHSHVYWYRQLPEEGLKFMVYLQKENIIDESGMPKERFSAEFPKEGPSILRIQQVVRGDSAAYFCASSPRPGTETNTIYFGEGSWLTVV.

The chain recombines TRBV10-3 with TRBJ2-3, with 9 positions matching TRBD2. CDR1 and CDR2 from the germline V gene are ENHRY and SYGVKD. After removal of 6 bases from V and 0 bases from J, the junction contained 10 bases not matched to a gene. The length of the CDR3 is 17 residues. Here the CDR3 reads CAISASGVLTSTDTQYF. CDR3 in DNA: TGTGCCATCAGCGCTAGCGGGGTACTTACTAGCACAGATACGCAGTATTTT.

The chain has TRBV5-1 and TRBJ2-7, with 8 bases aligning to TRBD1. V lost 0 bases to trimming and J lost 2 bases; unmatched junction nucleotides: 4. Germline loops: CDR1 SGHRS, CDR2 YFSETQ. The CDR3 contains 15 residues. The CDR3 DNA reads as TGCGCCAGCAGCTTGGCAGGGGGCGGTACCTACGAGCAGTACTTC. The encoded protein is CASSLAGGGTYEQYF.

This clone has a single count. The chain has TRBV5-1 and TRBJ2-2; D may be TRBD1 or TRBD2 (6 bases each). Between the trimmed V and J ends, which lost 6 bases and 6 bases, there was a span of 15 bases. CDR3 length: 14 residues. Per germline, CDR1 SGHRS and CDR2 YFSETQ. CDR3 in DNA: TGCGCCAGCAACTCGAGGGGGGTCCCCGGGGAGCTGTTTTTT. This translates into CASNSRGVPGELFF. The full variable domain, in which reference TRBV5-1 and TRBJ2-2 provide the parts outside the CDR3, is KAGVTQTPRYLIKTRGQQVTLSCSPISGHRSVSWYQQTPGQGLQFLFEYFSETQRNKGNFPGRFSGRQFSNSRSEMNVSTLELGDSALYLCASNSRGVPGELFFGEGSRLTVL.

The CDR3 region has the DNA TGTGCCAGCAGCTTAGATTTAGTGTCTTCTTTTGGCTACACCTTC. It translates to CASSLDLVSSFGYTF. V and J are TRBV11-2 and TRBJ1-2; D gene unclear. V dropped 0 bases and J dropped 7 bases, with 15 bases sitting between them. Germline V lookup: CDR1 SGHAT, CDR2 FQNNGV. The CDR3 runs 15 residues.

The genes are TRBV7-8 and TRBJ1-2; 7 bases match TRBD1. After removal of 1 base from V and 6 bases from J, the junction contained 8 bases not matched to a gene. CDR3 length: 15 amino acids. CDR1 and CDR2 from the germline V gene are SGHVS and FQNEAQ. This CDR3 reads CASSLGDSQLDGYTF. DNA for the CDR3: TGTGCCAGCAGCTTAGGGGACAGTCAGTTGGATGGCTACACCTTC.

The rearrangement joins TRBV6-5 to TRBJ1-2; no clear D gene. This CDR3 comprises 15 residues. Germline loops: CDR1 MNHEY, CDR2 SVGAGI. V lost 0 bases to trimming and J lost 4 bases, with 12 bases between them. CDR3 coding DNA: TGTGCCAGCAGTTACTCGAGGGCTGGTAGCTATGGCTACACCTTC. Encoded protein: CASSYSRAGSYGYTF.

The rearrangement joins TRBV7-2 to TRBJ2-5; D gene unclear. The V and J ends lost 4 bases and 5 bases respectively, with 20 bases between them. CDR1 is SGHTA, CDR2 FQGNSA, per germline. CDR3 length equals 16 residues. The CDR3 nucleotides are TGTGCCAGCAGCTCTAACGCGAGGTCTCCGCGGGAGACCCAGTACTTC. This translates into CASSSNARSPRETQYF.

CDR3 amino acids: CASSLGPANYGYTF. The CDR3 DNA reads as TGTGCCAGCTCCCTCGGGCCAGCTAACTATGGCTACACCTTC. The chain recombines TRBV28 with TRBJ1-2; the D is unclear. This CDR3 is built from 14 residues. CDR1 is MDHEN and CDR2 is SYDVKM in the germline V gene. The V end lost 8 bases, the J end lost 0 bases, and 13 bases lay between the germline ends.

This clone was observed a single time. The chain recombines TRBV5-1 with TRBJ1-1; 9 nucleotides line up with TRBD1. The CDR3 has 16 residues. Germline values: CDR1 SGHRS, CDR2 YFSETQ. V shed 8 bases and J 1 base; nucleotides not matched to a gene: 12. This CDR3 reads CASNSWTGARNTEAFF. As DNA, the CDR3 is TGCGCCAGTAACTCATGGACAGGGGCCAGGAACACTGAAGCTTTCTTT.

A remark on this clone: Other DNA sequences in the same sample also yield this CDR3. V is TRBV3-1 (or the pseudogene TRBV3-2) and J is TRBJ2-7; D is unresolved. V lost 6 bases and J lost 3, with 6 bases in between. There are 11 residues in the CDR3. Germline values: CDR1 LGHDT, CDR2 YNNKEL (reference sequence). The CDR3 DNA follows: TGTGCCAGCAGTCAGATCTACGAGCAGTACTTC. Its protein product is CASSQIYEQYF.

J is TRBJ1-5 and V is TRBV19; a weak D match, TRBD1 (6 bases). The CDR3 has 13 amino acids. Germline CDR1 LNHDA, CDR2 SQIVND (reference sequence). The germline V and J ends were trimmed by 5 bases and 6 bases, with 11 bases remaining between them. CDR3 sequence reads: CASSPGGGQPQHF. CDR3 coding DNA: TGTGCCAGTAGTCCTGGAGGGGGTCAGCCCCAGCATTTT.

This clone came up a few times. J is TRBJ1-2 and V is TRBV11-1; TRBD1 matches at 9 bases. J lost 6 bases, V lost 5 bases, and 7 bases had no gene match. This CDR3 comprises 14 residues. CDR1 and CDR2 from the germline V gene are SGHAT and FQDESV (reference sequence). As DNA, the CDR3 is TGTGCCAGCAGCGACATCCGGGACAGGGATGGCTACACCTTC. This sequence encodes CASSDIRDRDGYTF. The full variable domain, in which reference TRBV11-1 and TRBJ1-2 provide the parts outside the CDR3, is EAEVAQSPRYKITEKSQAVAFWCDPISGHATLYWYRQILGQGPELLVQFQDESVVDDSQLPKDRFSAERLKGVDSTLKIQPAELGDSAMYLCASSDIRDRDGYTFGSGTRLTVV.

The chain carries TRBV11-1 and TRBJ2-7; 10 positions agree with TRBD2. The CDR3 spans 16 residues. Germline V CDR1 and CDR2: SGHAT, FQDESV (reference sequence). V lost 3 bases, J lost 1 base, and 6 bases stayed unmatched. CDR3 in amino acids: CASSLQTSGLSYEQYF. CDR3 sequence (DNA): TGTGCCAGCAGCTTGCAGACTAGCGGGCTATCCTACGAGCAGTACTTC.

V gene TRBV2 combines with J gene TRBJ2-7; the D gene could be TRBD1 or TRBD2 (5 bases each). Germline CDR1 SNHLY, CDR2 FYNNEI. V was pared by 11 bases and J by 3 bases, with 17 bases between. CDR3 size: 13 residues. The CDR3 loop reads CACRGDGHYEQYF. As DNA, the CDR3 is TGTGCCTGCCGAGGGGACGGACACTACGAGCAGTACTTC.

V and J are TRBV7-9 and TRBJ1-2, with D possibly TRBD1 on 5 matching bases. The CDR3 is 15 residues long. Germline V gene sequence: CDR1 SEHNR, CDR2 FQNEAQ (reference sequence). V lost 8 bases, J lost 3 bases, and 19 bases lay in between. CDR3 residues: CASGAGTNEYYGYTF. The CDR3 bases are TGTGCCAGCGGAGCCGGGACTAATGAGTACTATGGCTACACCTTC.

The J gene is TRBJ1-2, the V gene TRBV6-5, with TRBD1 matching over 8 bases. The trim removed 6 bases at V and 8 bases at J, leaving 8 bases unmatched. This CDR3 comprises 13 residues. The germline V gene has CDR1 MNHEY and CDR2 SVGAGI. CDR3 protein: CASRLQGAQGYTF. The CDR3 coding sequence is TGTGCCAGCAGATTGCAGGGGGCGCAAGGCTACACCTTC.

The V gene is TRBV3-1 (or the pseudogene TRBV3-2), the J gene TRBJ1-2; weak D call: TRBD1 (5 bases). This CDR3 is built from 12 residues. CDR1 is LGHDT and CDR2 is YNNKEL in the germline V gene (reference sequence). V was clipped by 1 base and J by 8 bases, with 8 bases between them. The CDR3 DNA reads as TGTGCCAGCAGCCAAGGAGGGGAAGGCTACACCTTC. It encodes CASSQGGEGYTF.

V usage is TRBV6-5 and J usage is TRBJ1-2, with a weak D call TRBD1 (6 bases). The germline gives CDR1 MNHEY, CDR2 SVGAGI. The V end lost 8 bases, the J end lost 1 base, and 11 bases lay between the germline ends. The length of the CDR3 is 13 residues. The CDR3 loop is CASRQGNNYGYTF. Here the CDR3 DNA reads TGTGCCAGCCGCCAGGGGAATAACTATGGCTACACCTTC.